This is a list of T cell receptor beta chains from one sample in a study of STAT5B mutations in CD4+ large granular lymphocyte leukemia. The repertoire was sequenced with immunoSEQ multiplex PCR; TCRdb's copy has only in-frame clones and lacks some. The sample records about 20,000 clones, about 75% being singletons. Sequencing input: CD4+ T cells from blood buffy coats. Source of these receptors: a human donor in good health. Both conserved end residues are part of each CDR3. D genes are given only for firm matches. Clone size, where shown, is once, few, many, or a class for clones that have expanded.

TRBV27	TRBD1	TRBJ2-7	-	CASSLARRGLRYSAYEQYF	TGTGCCAGCAGTTTAGCCCGCAGGGGGCTACGCTACAGCGCCTACGAGCAGTACTTC
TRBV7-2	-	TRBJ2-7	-	CASSLVPGKAYEQYF	TGTGCCAGCAGCTTAGTACCGGGAAAGGCCTACGAGCAGTACTTC
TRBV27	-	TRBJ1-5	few	CASSSGWGANQPQHF	TGTGCCAGCAGCTCCGGGTGGGGGGCCAATCAGCCCCAGCATTTT
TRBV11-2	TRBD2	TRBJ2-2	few	CASSLGGGGVTGELFF	TGTGCCAGCAGCTTAGGCGGCGGGGGTGTTACCGGGGAGCTGTTTTTT
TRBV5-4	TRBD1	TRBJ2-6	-	CASSSRTGGATGANVLTF	TGTGCCAGCAGCTCGCGGACAGGGGGCGCGACTGGGGCCAACGTCCTGACTTTC
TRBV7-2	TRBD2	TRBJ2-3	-	CASSLGLAGGPTDTQYF	TGTGCCAGCAGCTTAGGACTAGCGGGAGGGCCCACAGATACGCAGTATTTT
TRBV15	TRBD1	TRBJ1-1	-	CATSRGQGGHTEAFF	TGTGCCACCAGCAGGGGGCAGGGGGGTCACACTGAAGCTTTCTTT
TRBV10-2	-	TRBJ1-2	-	CASSERPSYGYTF	TGCGCCAGCAGTGAGCGGCCCTCCTATGGCTACACCTTC
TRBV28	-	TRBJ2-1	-	CASSTANLNEQFF	TGTGCCAGCAGCACTGCGAACCTCAATGAGCAGTTCTTC
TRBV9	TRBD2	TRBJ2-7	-	CASRATSGGEQYF	TGTGCCAGCAGAGCGACTAGCGGGGGCGAGCAGTACTTC
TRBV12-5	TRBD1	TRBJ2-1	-	CASGSGQGYNEQFF	TGTGCTAGTGGTTCAGGACAGGGGTACAATGAGCAGTTCTTC
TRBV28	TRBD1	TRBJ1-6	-	CASSLGNRGSWDSPLHF	TGTGCCAGCAGTTTAGGGAACAGGGGCTCTTGGGATTCACCCCTCCACTTT
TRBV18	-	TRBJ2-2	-	CASSPREAGELFF	TGTGCCAGCTCACCCAGGGAGGCCGGGGAGCTGTTTTTT
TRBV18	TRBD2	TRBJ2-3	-	CASSPTSGHKDTQYF	TGTGCCAGCTCACCGACTAGCGGGCATAAAGATACGCAGTATTTT
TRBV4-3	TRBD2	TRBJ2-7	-	CASSRTLAGVKEQYF	TGCGCCAGCAGCCGAACCCTAGCGGGAGTTAAAGAGCAGTACTTC
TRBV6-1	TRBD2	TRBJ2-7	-	CASSGTSGYEQYF	TGTGCCAGCAGCGGGACTAGCGGATACGAGCAGTACTTC
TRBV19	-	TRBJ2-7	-	CASSPSMANEQYF	TGTGCCAGTAGTCCCTCTATGGCCAACGAGCAGTACTTC
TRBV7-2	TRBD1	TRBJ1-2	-	CASSSGQGYGYTF	TGTGCCAGCAGCTCAGGACAGGGCTATGGCTACACCTTC
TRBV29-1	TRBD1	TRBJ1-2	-	CSGGQGDYGYTF	TGCAGCGGGGGACAGGGGGACTATGGCTACACCTTC
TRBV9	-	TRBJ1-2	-	CASSATGISNYGYTF	TGTGCCAGCAGCGCTACAGGGATTTCTAACTATGGCTACACCTTC
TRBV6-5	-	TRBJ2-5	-	CASSQGLEGETQYF	TGTGCCAGCAGTCAGGGATTGGAGGGGGAGACCCAGTACTTC
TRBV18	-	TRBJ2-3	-	CASSLREPDTQYF	TGTGCCAGCTCCCTACGGGAGCCAGATACGCAGTATTTT
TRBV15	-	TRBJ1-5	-	CATSSQGYSNQPQHF	TGTGCCACCAGCAGCCAAGGGTATAGCAATCAGCCCCAGCATTTT
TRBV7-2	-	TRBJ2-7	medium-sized	CASSPPGLAYEQYF	TGTGCCAGCAGCCCGCCGGGGCTAGCCTACGAGCAGTACTTC
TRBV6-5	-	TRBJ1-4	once	CASSYLGETEKLFF	TGTGCCAGCAGTTACCTGGGTGAAACCGAAAAACTGTTTTTT
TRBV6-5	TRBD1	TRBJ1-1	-	CASSYAGGGYTEAFF	TGTGCCAGCAGTTACGCAGGGGGCGGCTACACTGAAGCTTTCTTT
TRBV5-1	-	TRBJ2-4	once	CASSPGVGAKNIQYF	TGCGCCAGCAGCCCAGGGGTTGGGGCCAAAAACATTCAGTACTTC
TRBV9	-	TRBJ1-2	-	CASSVGNPAEPYTF	TGTGCCAGCAGCGTAGGCAATCCGGCAGAACCCTACACCTTC
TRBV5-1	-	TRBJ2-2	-	CASSLVSGGTGELFF	TGCGCCAGCAGCTTGGTTAGCGGCGGCACCGGGGAGCTGTTTTTT